This T cell receptor (beta chain) was identified during a study of shared clonotypes between healthy human individuals. Findings and limits, study-wide: Generally, naive subsets came out with larger estimated richness than memory subsets.

As to this clone: Antigen specificity is unknown.

The assay ran at deep level. Using about 220 ng DNA, around 30,000 T cell genomes, the sorted-subset replicate PCRs were run. Generated by immunoSEQ multiplex PCR, the TCRdb table keeps only in-frame clones and is missing some. This repertoire shows over a million clones, 98% found once; its top ten account for 0.45%. This receptor was identified in a man aged 25 to 40 in good health. The sample consisted of naive CD4+ T cells sorted from blood. Subset given: CD45RA+ positively selected.

CDR3 protein: CASSPTGFSDNSNQPQHF. The CDR3 region has the DNA TGTGCCAGCAGCCCGACAGGGTTCAGCGATAATAGCAATCAGCCCCAGCATTTT. The gene calls are TRBV5-5 and TRBJ1-5; 7 bases line up with TRBD1. V lost 4 bases to trimming and J lost 0 bases; unmatched junction nucleotides: 13. CDR1 is SGHKS, CDR2 YYEKEE, per germline (reference sequence). The CDR3 consists of 18 residues. Full variable domain (missing parts from reference TRBV5-5 and TRBJ1-5): DAGVTQSPTHLIKTRGQQVTLRCSPISGHKSVSWYQQVLGQGPQFIFQYYEKEERGRGNFPDRFSARQFPNYSSELNVNALLLGDSALYLCASSPTGFSDNSNQPQHFGDGTRLSIL.